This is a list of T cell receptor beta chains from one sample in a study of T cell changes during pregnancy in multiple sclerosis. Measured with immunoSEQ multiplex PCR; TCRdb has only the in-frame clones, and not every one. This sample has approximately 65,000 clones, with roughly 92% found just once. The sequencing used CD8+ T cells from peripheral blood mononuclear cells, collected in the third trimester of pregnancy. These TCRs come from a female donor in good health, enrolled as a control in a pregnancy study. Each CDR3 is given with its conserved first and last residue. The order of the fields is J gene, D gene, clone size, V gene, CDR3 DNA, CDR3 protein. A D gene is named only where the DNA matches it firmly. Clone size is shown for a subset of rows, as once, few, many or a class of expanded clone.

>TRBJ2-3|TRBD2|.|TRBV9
TGTGCCAGCAGTGTGACTAGCCGCCTCACAGATACGCAGTATTTT
CASSVTSRLTDTQYF
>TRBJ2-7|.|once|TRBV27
TGTGCCAGCAGTTCTGGGGGCTCTTTAGAGCAGTACTTC
CASSSGGSLEQYF
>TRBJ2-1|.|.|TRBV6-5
TGTGCCAGCAGTTACTCCCAGGGTTCGTACAATGAGCAGTTCTTC
CASSYSQGSYNEQFF
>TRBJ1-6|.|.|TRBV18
TGTGCCAGCTCACCTACAGGGATTTTCGGATCACCCCTCCACTTT
CASSPTGIFGSPLHF
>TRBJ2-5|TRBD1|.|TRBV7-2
TGTGCCAGCAGCCAGTCTTGGACAGGGGATCGGGAGACCCAGTACTTC
CASSQSWTGDRETQYF
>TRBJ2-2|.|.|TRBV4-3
TGCGCCAGCAGCCAAGGTCAGGGCCCGAACACCGGGGAGCTGTTTTTT
CASSQGQGPNTGELFF
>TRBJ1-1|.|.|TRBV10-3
TGTGCCATCAGCCTAGGTTCGGGGGACACTGAAGCTTTCTTT
CAISLGSGDTEAFF
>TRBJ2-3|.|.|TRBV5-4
TGTGCCAGCAGCCATACTCAGGGGAGGGGCACAGATACGCAGTATTTT
CASSHTQGRGTDTQYF
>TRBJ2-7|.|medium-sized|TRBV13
TGTGCCAGCAGCTTAAAGGAGGAGATCTACGAGCAGTACTTC
CASSLKEEIYEQYF
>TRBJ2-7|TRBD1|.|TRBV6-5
TGTGCCAGCGGTGACAGGGGCTACGAGCAGTACTTC
CASGDRGYEQYF
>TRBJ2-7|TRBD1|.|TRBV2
TGTGCCAGCACTCACGGACAGGGATTATACGAGCAGTACTTC
CASTHGQGLYEQYF
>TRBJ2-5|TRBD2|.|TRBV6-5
TGTGCCAGCAGACGGACTAGCGGGGGCCAAGAGACCCAGTACTTC
CASRRTSGGQETQYF
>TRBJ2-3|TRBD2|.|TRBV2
TGTGCCAGCATTCTGACTAGCGGGGAAACAGATACGCAGTATTTT
CASILTSGETDTQYF
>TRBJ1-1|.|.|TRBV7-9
TGTGCCAGCAGCTCAGGAGGAGGAACTGAAGCTTTCTTT
CASSSGGGTEAFF
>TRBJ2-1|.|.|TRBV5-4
TGTGCCAGCAGCACCCCCTCCGGGAACAATGAGCAGTTCTTC
CASSTPSGNNEQFF
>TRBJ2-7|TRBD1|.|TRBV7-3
TGTGCCAGCAGCTTAACGACAGGGCACGAGCAGTACTTC
CASSLTTGHEQYF
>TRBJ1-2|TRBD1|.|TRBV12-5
TGTGCTAGTGGTTACCTCTTGGGACAGGGGGCGCTTATAGAAGGCTACACCTTC
CASGYLLGQGALIEGYTF
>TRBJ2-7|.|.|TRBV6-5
TGTGCCACTGCGGATGTCCCCTACGAGCAGTACTTC
CATADVPYEQYF
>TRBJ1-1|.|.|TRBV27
TGTGCCAGCAGTTTATTCAGGGAGAACACTGAAGCTTTCTTT
CASSLFRENTEAFF
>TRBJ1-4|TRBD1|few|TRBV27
TGTGCCAGCGCTACAGGGGATGAGCTGGAACTGTTTTTT
CASATGDELELFF